The 5 T cell receptor beta chains reported below all come from one sample, sequenced in a study of T-cell memory formation after mild COVID-19 (dated by TCRdb to about 2021). Libraries were constructed by 5' RACE. The sequencing machine was an Illumina NovaSeq 6000. TCRdb handled the public reads itself, with Q25 trimming in fastp and clone calling in MiXCR, and kept productive beta chains. Rows with one shared CDR3 protein collapse into an entry with the most common genes and DNA. This sample comprises more than 350,000 distinct CDR3 sequences, roughly 21% of them detected only once. The ten largest clones represent approximately 13% of the sample. The sample comprised PBMCs or a T cell subset sorted from them (not recorded which). Source of these receptors: an adult woman who had mild COVID-19 (a few samples of this study predate the infection). The sample titles of this study are shuffled in the database, so cell type and time point are left out; the donor was told from shared clones.

This clonotype was seen a handful of times. J is TRBJ1-1 and V is TRBV6-2 or TRBV6-3, with D unclear. Germline V CDR1 and CDR2: MNHEY, SVGEGT. The V end lost 7 bases, the J end lost 10 bases, and 13 bases lay between the germline ends. This CDR3 is built from 11 residues. The CDR3 here is CASTSGPLAFF. Written as DNA, the CDR3 is TGTGCCAGCACCTCCGGGCCCTTAGCTTTCTTT.

The rearrangement uses TRBV7-8 and TRBJ2-4; 10 positions match TRBD2. There are 16 residues in the CDR3. Germline lookup yields CDR1 SGHVS and CDR2 FQNEAQ. J was trimmed by 2 bases and V by 3 bases; bases with no gene match: 4. The CDR3 nucleotides read TGTGCCAGCAGCTTCAAGCGGGAGGGGACCAAAAACATTCAGTACTTC. It is translated as CASSFKREGTKNIQYF.

The chain links TRBV3-1 to TRBJ1-5; maybe TRBD1 (6 bases). CDR1 and CDR2 from the germline V gene are LGHDT and YNNKEL (reference sequence). V gave up 3 bases and J gave up 4 bases, with 13 bases separating them. This CDR3 is 15 amino acids long. This CDR3 reads CASSQGPDRNQPQHF. The CDR3 coding sequence is TGTGCCAGCAGCCAGGGACCGGACAGAAATCAGCCCCAGCATTTT.

This clonotype was seen only a few times. V usage is TRBV12-3 or TRBV12-4 and J usage is TRBJ1-2, with a tentative D call TRBD1 (5 bases). This CDR3 has 13 amino acids. The V and J ends lost 5 bases and 4 bases respectively, with 11 bases between them. CDR3 in DNA: TGTGCCAGCAGTGCCGGGACCGGCTATGGCTACACCTTC. Residues: CASSAGTGYGYTF.

The chain has TRBV6-5 and TRBJ2-1, with D tentatively TRBD1 (5 bases). V shed 7 bases and J shed 3 bases, with 10 bases lying between them. Per the germline V gene, CDR1 is MNHEY and CDR2 is SVGAGI. The CDR3 totals 13 residues. The CDR3 DNA reads TGTGCCAGCACTAACAGGCTCTACAATGAGCAGTTCTTC. Residues: CASTNRLYNEQFF.